This is a list of T cell receptor beta chains from one sample in a study of blood T cells in healthy people across ages. TCRdb reprocessed the 5' RACE reads with MiXCR, giving one entry per CDR3 protein. The sample holds some 1.4 million distinct CDR3 sequences, approximately 42% seen once. Sequenced sample: blood. Receptors originate from a woman aged 18 to 35 in good health. The CDR3 runs from the conserved cysteine through the conserved F or W. Fields, in order: CDR3 length, clone size, J gene, D gene, V gene, CDR3 protein, CDR3 DNA. A D gene is named only where the DNA matches it firmly. Not all rows give a size; the values are once, few, many and, for expanded clones, a class.

CDR3 length: 14; clone size: few; J gene: TRBJ1-2; D gene: .; V gene: TRBV5-1; CDR3 protein: CASSVGHPNYGYTF; CDR3 DNA: TGCGCCAGCAGCGTCGGGCATCCTAACTATGGCTACACCTTC
CDR3 length: 13; clone size: .; J gene: TRBJ2-7; D gene: .; V gene: TRBV20-1; CDR3 protein: CSASDVSSYEQYF; CDR3 DNA: TGCAGTGCTAGTGACGTCAGTTCCTACGAGCAGTACTTC
CDR3 length: 17; clone size: few; J gene: TRBJ2-7; D gene: TRBD2; V gene: TRBV4-1; CDR3 protein: CASSQGSGGVKIYEQYF; CDR3 DNA: TGCGCCAGCAGCCAAGGTAGCGGGGGCGTTAAAATTTACGAGCAGTACTTC
CDR3 length: 14; clone size: .; J gene: TRBJ1-4; D gene: .; V gene: TRBV5-6; CDR3 protein: CASSLAVGNEKLFF; CDR3 DNA: TGTGCCAGCAGCTTGGCCGTGGGGAATGAAAAACTGTTTTTT
CDR3 length: 14; clone size: .; J gene: TRBJ1-5; D gene: .; V gene: TRBV30; CDR3 protein: CAWARVPGGQPQHF; CDR3 DNA: TGTGCCTGGGCAAGAGTCCCCGGAGGTCAGCCCCAGCATTTT
CDR3 length: 15; clone size: .; J gene: TRBJ2-3; D gene: .; V gene: TRBV25-1; CDR3 protein: CASSGAVWSTDTQYF; CDR3 DNA: TGTGCCAGCAGTGGAGCGGTCTGGAGCACAGATACGCAGTATTTT
CDR3 length: 17; clone size: .; J gene: TRBJ2-7; D gene: .; V gene: TRBV10-3; CDR3 protein: CAISEPSGGHRAGEQYF; CDR3 DNA: TGTGCCATCAGTGAGCCCTCCGGGGGCCATCGGGCGGGCGAGCAGTACTTC
CDR3 length: 16; clone size: .; J gene: TRBJ2-1; D gene: TRBD2; V gene: TRBV5-1; CDR3 protein: CASSREKAGAYNEQFF; CDR3 DNA: TGCGCCAGCAGCCGGGAAAAAGCGGGAGCCTACAATGAGCAGTTCTTC
CDR3 length: 14; clone size: .; J gene: TRBJ1-1; D gene: TRBD1; V gene: TRBV3-1; CDR3 protein: CASSQVGQGSEAFF; CDR3 DNA: TGTGCCAGCAGCCAAGTTGGACAGGGGTCTGAAGCTTTCTTT
CDR3 length: 12; clone size: .; J gene: TRBJ2-5; D gene: .; V gene: TRBV10-3; CDR3 protein: CAISELWETQYF; CDR3 DNA: TGTGCCATCAGTGAACTTTGGGAGACCCAGTACTTC